Listed here are 7 T cell receptor beta chains from one sample, sequenced in a study of cytomegalovirus exposure and HLA in healthy donors. The PCR contained 60 Vbeta and 13 Jbeta primers. The table came from immunoSEQ multiplex PCR; TCRdb's copy has only in-frame clones and leaves some out. The data contain more than 100,000 clones, more than 60% of them singletons. The sequenced sample was PBMCs. Receptor source: a man in his late teens or twenties in good health and CMV-seronegative.

This chain connects TRBV18 to TRBJ2-7, with 7 bases lining up with TRBD1. Trimming took 1 base from V and 3 from J; bases not matched to a gene: 12. CDR1 is KGHSH and CDR2 is LQKENI in the germline V gene. This CDR3 has 17 amino acids. CDR3 nucleotides: TGTGCCAGCTCACCACGTGTAGGGGGCCCAACAAACTACGAGCAGTACTTC. It encodes CASSPRVGGPTNYEQYF. The whole variable domain, filled in from reference TRBV18 and TRBJ2-7, reads NAGVMQNPRHLVRRRGQEARLRCSPMKGHSHVYWYRQLPEEGLKFMVYLQKENIIDESGMPKERFSAEFPKEGPSILRIQQVVRGDSAAYFCASSPRVGGPTNYEQYFGPGTRLTVT.

The chain links TRBV5-6 to TRBJ1-2, with TRBD1 matching 11 bases. This CDR3 has 15 amino acids. Germline V CDR1 and CDR2: SGHDT, YYEEEE. V lost 1 base and J lost 4; bases outside the gene matches: 3. CDR3: CASSLSGTGGYGYTF. In DNA, the CDR3 is TGTGCCAGCAGCTTGTCAGGGACAGGGGGCTATGGCTACACCTTC.

J is TRBJ2-7 and V is TRBV27; 9 bases are a match to TRBD1. The V gene's germline CDR1 is MNHEY and CDR2 SMNVEV (reference sequence). CDR3 length equals 17 residues. V dropped 6 bases and J dropped 5; count of bases not matched to a gene: 17. In DNA form, the CDR3 reads TGTGCCAGCAGCCTCGCTGGCGCCGGGACAGGGCGGCACGAGCAGTACTTC. Amino acids: CASSLAGAGTGRHEQYF.

On this clone itself: Other DNA sequences in the sample encode the same CDR3. This chain links TRBV9 with TRBJ2-2, with D unresolved. CDR3 length: 13 amino acids. Germline lookup yields CDR1 SGDLS and CDR2 YYNGEE. V was cut by 3 bases and J by 1 base, with 4 bases left in between. Here the CDR3 reads CASSAGNTGELFF. The CDR3 DNA reads as TGTGCCAGCAGCGCGGGGAACACCGGGGAGCTGTTTTTT.

The chain recombines TRBV7-9 with TRBJ2-1; no definite D call. V was shortened by 5 bases and J by 4 bases, with 3 bases between the two germline ends. CDR1 is SEHNR and CDR2 is FQNEAQ in the germline V gene (reference sequence). CDR3 size: 11 residues. The CDR3 loop reads CASSPYNEQFF. The CDR3 bases are TGTGCCAGCAGCCCTTACAATGAGCAGTTCTTC.

The chain uses TRBV11-2 and TRBJ1-4, with 7 positions matching TRBD1. There are 14 residues in the CDR3. Trimming removed 4 bases from V and 4 bases from J; junction bases left unmatched: 3. CDR1 is SGHAT and CDR2 is FQNNGV in the germline V gene. The CDR3 DNA reads TGTGCCAGCAGCTATGGGACAGATAATGAAAAACTGTTTTTT. As protein: CASSYGTDNEKLFF.

This clone was counted between two and nine times. The chain uses TRBV5-1 and TRBJ1-4; TRBD1 matches at 9 bases. Germline-derived CDR1 and CDR2 are SGHRS and YFSETQ. The V segment lost 9 bases and the J segment 0 bases; nucleotides outside the gene matches: 12. The CDR3 loop spans 17 amino acids. CDR3 nucleotides: TGCGCCAACCGGGACAGGGAGGGAGATGCAACTAATGAAAAACTGTTTTTT. This gives the protein CANRDREGDATNEKLFF.